Below are 3 T cell receptor beta chains sequenced from a single sample in a study of T-cell reconstitution after alpha-beta-depleted transplantation in children. It was with unique molecular identifiers that the TCRbeta library was prepared. Using its own MiXCR run on the PCR reads, TCRdb lists one record per CDR3 protein. The table has almost 600,000 distinct CDR3 sequences, 25% to 30% seen once. The material sequenced was PBMCs, taken before TCRalphabeta/CD19-depleted stem cell transplant. The receptors shown here come from a boy under two years old with Wiskott-Aldrich syndrome, due to receive a stem cell transplant.

This chain joins TRBV7-1 and TRBJ2-1, with 10 bases identical to TRBD2. TRBV7-1 is assigned to the ORF class and has an uncertain function. This CDR3 spans 23 amino acids. J gave up 2 bases and V 3 bases, and 25 bases lay outside the gene matches. The CDR3 is CASSSPSRINLAGVSRTYNEQFF. CDR3 nucleotide sequence: TGTGCCAGCAGCTCCCCATCCAGAATAAACCTAGCGGGAGTGTCTCGAACCTACAATGAGCAGTTCTTC.

V usage is TRBV7-6 and J usage is TRBJ2-3; D may be TRBD2 (6 bases). Germline loops: CDR1 SGHVS, CDR2 FNYEAQ. The CDR3 is 17 residues long. Between the trimmed V and J ends, which lost 6 bases and 2 bases, there was a span of 21 bases. CDR3 nucleotide sequence: TGTGCCAGCAGGCGGGGAGGTAGCAGCTATTCCACAGATACGCAGTATTTT. It specifies CASRRGGSSYSTDTQYF.

In its sample, this clonotype was seen a few times. The chain links TRBV5-6 to TRBJ2-1, with 9 bases identical to TRBD2. The germline CDR1 and CDR2 sequences are SGHDT and YYEEEE. V was clipped by 4 bases and J by 4 bases; unmatched bases: 6. There are 15 residues in the CDR3. The CDR3 loop reads CASSATSGLYNEQFF. CDR3 nucleotide sequence: TGTGCCAGCAGCGCGACTAGCGGCCTGTACAATGAGCAGTTCTTC. Supplemented by reference TRBV5-6 and TRBJ2-1, the full variable domain reads DAGVTQSPTHLIKTRGQQVTLRCSPKSGHDTVSWYQQALGQGPQFIFQYYEEEERQRGNFPDRFSGHQFPNYSSELNVNALLLGDSALYLCASSATSGLYNEQFFGPGTRLTVL.